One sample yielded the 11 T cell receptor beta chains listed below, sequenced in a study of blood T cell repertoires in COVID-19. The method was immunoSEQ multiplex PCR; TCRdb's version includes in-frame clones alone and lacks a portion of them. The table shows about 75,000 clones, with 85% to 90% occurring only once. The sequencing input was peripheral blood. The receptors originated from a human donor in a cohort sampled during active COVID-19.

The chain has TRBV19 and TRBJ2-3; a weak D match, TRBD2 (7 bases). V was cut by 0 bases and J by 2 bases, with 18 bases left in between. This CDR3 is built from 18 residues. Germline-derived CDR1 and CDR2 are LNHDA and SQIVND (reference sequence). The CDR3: CASSIEGGGRGVTDTQYF. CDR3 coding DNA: TGTGCCAGTAGTATAGAGGGAGGGGGTAGGGGGGTCACAGATACGCAGTATTTT.

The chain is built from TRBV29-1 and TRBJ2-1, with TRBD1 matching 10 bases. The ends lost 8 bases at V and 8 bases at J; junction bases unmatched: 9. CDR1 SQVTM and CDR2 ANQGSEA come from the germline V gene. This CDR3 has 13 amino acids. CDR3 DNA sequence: TGCAGCCAGGCCGGGACAGGGGTGGATGAGCAGTTCTTC. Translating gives CSQAGTGVDEQFF.

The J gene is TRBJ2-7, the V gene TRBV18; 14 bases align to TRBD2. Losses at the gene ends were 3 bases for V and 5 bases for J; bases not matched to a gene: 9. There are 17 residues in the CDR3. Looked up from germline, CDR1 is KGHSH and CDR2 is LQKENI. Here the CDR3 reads CASSPRLAGGQNHEQYF. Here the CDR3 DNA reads TGTGCCAGCTCACCCCGACTAGCGGGGGGGCAAAACCACGAGCAGTACTTC.

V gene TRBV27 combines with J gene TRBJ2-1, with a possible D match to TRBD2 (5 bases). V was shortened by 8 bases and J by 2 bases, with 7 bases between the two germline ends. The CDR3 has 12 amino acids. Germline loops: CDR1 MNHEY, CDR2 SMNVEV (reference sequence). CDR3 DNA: TGTGCCAGCGGGAGAGCCTACAATGAGCAGTTCTTC. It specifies CASGRAYNEQFF.

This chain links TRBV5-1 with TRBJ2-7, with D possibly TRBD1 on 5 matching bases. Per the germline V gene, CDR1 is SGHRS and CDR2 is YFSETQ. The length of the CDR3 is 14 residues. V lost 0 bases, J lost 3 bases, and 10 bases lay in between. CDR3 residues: CASSLGRAIYEQYF. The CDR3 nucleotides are TGCGCCAGCAGCTTGGGCAGGGCTATCTACGAGCAGTACTTC.

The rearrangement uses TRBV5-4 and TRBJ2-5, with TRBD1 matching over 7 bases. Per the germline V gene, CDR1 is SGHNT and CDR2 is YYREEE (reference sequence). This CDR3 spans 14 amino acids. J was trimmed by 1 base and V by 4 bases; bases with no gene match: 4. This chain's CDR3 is CASSQGQRQETQYF. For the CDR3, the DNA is TGTGCCAGCAGCCAGGGACAGCGCCAAGAGACCCAGTACTTC. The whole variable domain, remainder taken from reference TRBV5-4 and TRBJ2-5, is ETGVTQSPTHLIKTRGQQVTLRCSSQSGHNTVSWYQQALGQGPQFIFQYYREEENGRGNFPPRFSGLQFPNYSSELNVNALELDDSALYLCASSQGQRQETQYFGPGTRLLVL.

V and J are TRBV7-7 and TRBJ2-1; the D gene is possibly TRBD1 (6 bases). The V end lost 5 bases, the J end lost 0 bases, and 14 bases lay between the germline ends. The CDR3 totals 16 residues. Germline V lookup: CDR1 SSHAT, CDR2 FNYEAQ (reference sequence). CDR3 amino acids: CASSHRATSSYNEQFF. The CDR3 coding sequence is TGTGCCAGCAGCCACAGGGCAACAAGCTCCTACAATGAGCAGTTCTTC.

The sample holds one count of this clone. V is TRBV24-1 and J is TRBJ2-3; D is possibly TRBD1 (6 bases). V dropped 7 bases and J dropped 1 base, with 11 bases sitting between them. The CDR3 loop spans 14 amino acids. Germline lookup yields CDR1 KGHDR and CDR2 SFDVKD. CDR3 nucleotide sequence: TGTGCCACCAGCCCTTGGACAGGCACAGATACGCAGTATTTT. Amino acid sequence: CATSPWTGTDTQYF.

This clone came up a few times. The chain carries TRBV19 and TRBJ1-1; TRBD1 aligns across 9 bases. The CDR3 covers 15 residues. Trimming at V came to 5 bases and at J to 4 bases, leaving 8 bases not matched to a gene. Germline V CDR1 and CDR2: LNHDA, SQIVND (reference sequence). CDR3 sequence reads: CASSPLRGQGTEAFF. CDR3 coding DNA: TGTGCCAGTAGTCCCTTACGGGGACAGGGCACTGAAGCTTTCTTT.

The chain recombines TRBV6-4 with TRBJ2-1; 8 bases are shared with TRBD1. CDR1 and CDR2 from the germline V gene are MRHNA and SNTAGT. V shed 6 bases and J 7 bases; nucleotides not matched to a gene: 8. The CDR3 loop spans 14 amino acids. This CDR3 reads CASSFMTGANEQFF. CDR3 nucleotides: TGTGCCAGCAGCTTTATGACAGGGGCGAATGAGCAGTTCTTC.

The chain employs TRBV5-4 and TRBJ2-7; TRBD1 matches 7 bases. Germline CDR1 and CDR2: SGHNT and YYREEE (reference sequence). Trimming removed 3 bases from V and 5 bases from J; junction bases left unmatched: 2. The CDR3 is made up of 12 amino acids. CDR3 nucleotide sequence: TGTGCCAGCAGCTGGGACAGCAACGAGCAGTACTTC. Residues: CASSWDSNEQYF.